A selection of T cell receptor beta chains follows, all from one sample in a study of shared clonotypes between healthy human individuals. The method was immunoSEQ multiplex PCR; TCRdb's version includes in-frame clones alone and lacks a portion of them. The sample holds over a million clones; 95% to 97% are singletons and the top ten take 1% to 1.5%. Sequenced input: naive CD4+ T cells sorted from blood. The origin of the receptors is a man aged 25-45 years in good health. The CDR3 runs from the conserved cysteine through the conserved F or W. D genes are given only for firm matches. Clone size, where shown, is once, few, many, or a class for clones that have expanded.

>.|TRBV28|TRBJ1-2|.
TGTGCCAGCAGTTTACCCCCACGTGAGGGCTACACCTTC
CASSLPPREGYTF
>.|TRBV5-1|TRBJ2-5|.
TGCGCCAGCAGCCCGGACCGCCTTGAGACCCAGTACTTC
CASSPDRLETQYF
>.|TRBV5-1|TRBJ1-1|.
TGCGCCAGCAGCTCCCTCCCCGGTGGAGGCACTGAAGCTTTCTTT
CASSSLPGGGTEAFF
>.|TRBV6-5|TRBJ1-4|.
TGTGCCACCAGCCGGGGGGGGCAGAATGAAAAACTGTTTTTT
CATSRGGQNEKLFF
>.|TRBV19|TRBJ2-3|.
TGTGCCAGTAGTATAGATCGGGCTGCGGGGAGCACAGATACGCAGTATTTT
CASSIDRAAGSTDTQYF
>.|TRBV4-1|TRBJ1-1|.
TGCGCCAGCAGCCAAGCCTTCCGGGGGGAAGCTTTCTTT
CASSQAFRGEAFF
>.|TRBV5-6|TRBJ2-5|.
TGTGCCAGCAGCTTGGCCGTCCGGATGAGGGAGACCCAGTACTTC
CASSLAVRMRETQYF
>.|TRBV7-9|TRBJ2-7|once
TGTGCCAGCAGCCCGCATCCGGGGGACACCTACGAGCAGTACTTC
CASSPHPGDTYEQYF
>.|TRBV28|TRBJ1-1|.
TGTGCCAGCGCCGAGAACAGGGTAGCTTTCTTT
CASAENRVAFF
>.|TRBV9|TRBJ1-2|once
TGTGCCAGCAGCGTGGCAGGGACCGTAGGCTATGGCTACACCTTC
CASSVAGTVGYGYTF
>TRBD2|TRBV2|TRBJ2-3|.
TGTGCCGGAAAATCAGCGGGGTGGGCAGATACGCAGTATTTT
CAGKSAGWADTQYF
>.|TRBV18|TRBJ1-5|.
TGTGCCAGCGCCCCGCTTGATAGCAATCAGCCCCAGCATTTT
CASAPLDSNQPQHF
>.|TRBV4-3|TRBJ2-3|few
TGCGCCAGCAGCCAAAGTGGATGGGGATTGAGCACAGATACGCAGTATTTT
CASSQSGWGLSTDTQYF
>.|TRBV29-1|TRBJ1-1|.
TGCAGCGGGGGCTCGGGCACTGAAGCTTTCTTT
CSGGSGTEAFF
>TRBD2|TRBV5-6|TRBJ2-7|.
TGTGCCAGCAGCTTGGGGCTAGCGGGAGTGTGGGAGCAGTACTTC
CASSLGLAGVWEQYF
>.|TRBV5-1|TRBJ2-7|.
TGCGCCAGCAGCTTGCCGGGAGCGAAGTACGAGCAGTACTTC
CASSLPGAKYEQYF
>.|TRBV6-1|TRBJ1-1|.
TGTGCCAGCAGTGAAGCGCTTCGCGGGGTAGGGGGTCGTCTCACTGAAGCTTTCTTT
CASSEALRGVGGRLTEAFF
>.|TRBV18|TRBJ2-7|.
TGTGCCAGCTCACCGGGCGGGTCGGCCTACGAGCAGTACTTC
CASSPGGSAYEQYF
>.|TRBV28|TRBJ1-1|.
TGTGCCAGCAGTTTACCCACGGGGATTGGTGAAGCTTTCTTT
CASSLPTGIGEAFF
>.|TRBV5-1|TRBJ2-2|.
TGCGCCAGCAGCTTGATGGGAAACACCGGGGAGCTGTTTTTT
CASSLMGNTGELFF
>TRBD2|TRBV10-3|TRBJ2-5|.
TGTGCCATCAGTGAGTCAGAGCGGGAGGGAGGTGAGACCCAGTACTTC
CAISESEREGGETQYF
>.|TRBV15|TRBJ1-5|.
TGTGCCACGAGGGGGTTCGGTTTTTCTAGCAATCAGCCCCAGCATTTT
CATRGFGFSSNQPQHF
>TRBD1|TRBV5-5|TRBJ2-7|once
TGTGCCAGCGGTCAGGGGGCGCGGTACGAGCAGTACTTC
CASGQGARYEQYF
>.|TRBV7-9|TRBJ2-3|.
TGTGCCAGCTCAGACACAGATACGCAGTATTTT
CASSDTDTQYF
>.|TRBV11-2|TRBJ2-1|.
TGTGCCAGCAGCAACAGGAAAAGCTCCTACAATGAGCAGTTCTTC
CASSNRKSSYNEQFF